The 27 T cell receptor beta chains below were found in one sample sequenced in a study of OX40 agonist ivuxolimab in advanced cancers. Assay used: immunoSEQ multiplex PCR; TCRdb lists only in-frame clones, some missing. This sample has some 52,000 clones, with approximately 92% found just once. Source: CD4+ or CD8+ T cells sorted from blood, taken in a trial of the OX40 agonist ivuxolimab. These receptors originate from an adult with an advanced solid tumor such as melanoma, head and neck, liver or kidney cancer.

V usage is TRBV7-6 and J usage is TRBJ1-1; D ambiguous. In germline, CDR1 is SGHVS, CDR2 FNYEAQ. Trimming took 8 bases from V and 4 from J, leaving 20 bases between them. This CDR3 is built from 15 residues. As DNA, the CDR3 is TGTGCCAGCGCGGGGTCGCAAGGGTTGGGCACTGAAGCTTTCTTT. Translated: CASAGSQGLGTEAFF.

The chain has TRBV4-3 and TRBJ2-3; 13 bases map to TRBD2. The CDR3 runs 16 residues. The V gene end was trimmed by 2 bases and the J gene end by 10 bases; junction bases not matched to a gene: 9. Germline CDR1 LGHNA, CDR2 YSLEER. CDR3 sequence: CASSQPRTSGSEAQYF. The CDR3 nucleotides read TGCGCCAGCAGCCAACCGAGGACTAGCGGGAGCGAGGCGCAGTATTTT.

The chain carries TRBV19 and TRBJ2-7; the D call may be TRBD1 or TRBD2 (7 bases each). Germline CDR1 LNHDA, CDR2 SQIVND (reference sequence). Deletions cut 3 bases from V and 2 bases from J, with 14 bases between. CDR3 length: 15 amino acids. The CDR3 loop is CASSIGTAGTYEQYF. CDR3 DNA sequence: TGTGCCAGTAGTATTGGGACAGCGGGAACCTACGAGCAGTACTTC.

The gene calls are TRBV28 and TRBJ2-5; 15 bases are shared with TRBD2. The CDR3 sequence is 19 residues long. The germline gives CDR1 MDHEN, CDR2 SYDVKM. The trim removed 6 bases at V and 2 bases at J, leaving 13 bases unmatched. CDR3 in DNA: TGTGCCAGCAGCCCAATCGCGGGACTAGCGGGAGGTTTTCAAGAGACCCAGTACTTC. Translating gives CASSPIAGLAGGFQETQYF.

The rearrangement joins TRBV7-9 to TRBJ2-7, with 12 bases identical to TRBD2. This CDR3 spans 16 amino acids. Germline V gene lookup returns CDR1 SEHNR and CDR2 FQNEAQ (reference sequence). V shed 5 bases and J 4 bases; nucleotides not matched to a gene: 9. This CDR3 is CASSPVTSGRRYEQYF. Written as DNA, the CDR3 is TGTGCCAGCAGCCCCGTCACTAGCGGGAGGAGGTACGAGCAGTACTTC. The full variable domain, its missing parts supplied by reference TRBV7-9 and TRBJ2-7, is DTGVSQNPRHKITKRGQNVTFRCDPISEHNRLYWYRQTLGQGPEFLTYFQNEAQLEKSRLLSDRFSAERPKGSFSTLEIQRTEQGDSAMYLCASSPVTSGRRYEQYFGPGTRLTVT.

The gene calls are TRBV9 and TRBJ1-1; D is undetermined. Trimming stripped 0 bases from V and 5 bases from J, with 8 bases between. Germline lookup yields CDR1 SGDLS and CDR2 YYNGEE. This CDR3 contains 13 residues. CDR3 sequence reads: CASSVVSKTEAFF. DNA for the CDR3: TGTGCCAGCAGCGTAGTAAGTAAGACTGAAGCTTTCTTT.

The rearrangement uses TRBV6-7 and TRBJ2-7; the match to TRBD2 covers 7 bases. TRBV6-7 is noted as an ORF with a role that remains uncertain. The CDR3 has 13 residues. After removal of 4 bases from V and 4 bases from J, the junction contained 4 bases not matched to a gene. CDR3 protein: CASSFTSEYEQYF. The CDR3, as DNA: TGTGCCAGCAGTTTTACTAGCGAGTACGAGCAGTACTTC.

This clone has just a few counts. The chain combines TRBV2 with TRBJ1-1; D remains unclear. The V end was cut by 8 bases, the J end by 6 bases, with 10 bases between. The CDR3 is made up of 11 amino acids. CDR1 and CDR2 (germline): SNHLY, FYNNEI. The CDR3 DNA is TGTGCCAGCGGGGAGATAGCTGAAGCTTTCTTT. The encoded protein is CASGEIAEAFF.

The chain combines TRBV9 with TRBJ2-1; 8 bases fit TRBD2. There are 15 residues in the CDR3. The ends lost 0 bases at V and 6 bases at J; junction bases unmatched: 5. Germline V lookup: CDR1 SGDLS, CDR2 YYNGEE. The DNA for the CDR3 is TGTGCCAGCAGCGTAGGAATTAGCGGGATCAATGAGCAGTTCTTC. Protein sequence: CASSVGISGINEQFF. The entire variable domain, with the rest obtained from reference TRBV9 and TRBJ2-1, is as follows: DSGVTQTPKHLITATGQRVTLRCSPRSGDLSVYWYQQSLDQGLQFLIQYYNGEERAKGNILERFSAQQFPDLHSELNLSSLELGDSALYFCASSVGISGINEQFFGPGTRLTVL.

CDR3 sequence reads: CASSRLVGELFF. The CDR3 DNA follows: TGTGCCAGCAGCAGACTAGTCGGGGAGCTGTTTTTT. The V call is TRBV9, the J call TRBJ2-2, with D tentatively TRBD2 (6 bases). The CDR3 sequence is 12 residues long. Trimming took 4 bases from V and 7 from J, leaving 8 bases between them. Germline V gives CDR1 SGDLS, CDR2 YYNGEE.

This chain joins TRBV5-1 and TRBJ2-3; no definite D call. This CDR3 is 12 amino acids long. V gave up 5 bases and J gave up 4 bases, with 8 bases separating them. In germline, CDR1 is SGHRS, CDR2 YFSETQ. The CDR3 DNA follows: TGCGCCAGCAGAGAATCGGCAGATACGCAGTATTTT. This gives the protein CASRESADTQYF.

The chain carries TRBV6-5 and TRBJ2-3, with 9 positions matching TRBD2. Germline V gene lookup returns CDR1 MNHEY and CDR2 SVGAGI. This CDR3 is 12 amino acids long. J lost 9 bases, V lost 6 bases, and 4 bases had no gene match. CDR3 loop: CASRASGVTQYF. Written as DNA, the CDR3 is TGTGCCAGCAGAGCTAGCGGGGTAACGCAGTATTTT.

This clone showed up just once. The gene calls are TRBV5-1 and TRBJ2-7, with 7 bases identical to TRBD1. V was pared by 3 bases and J by 2 bases, with 2 bases of the junction left unmatched. The CDR3 runs to 13 residues. The germline V gene has CDR1 SGHRS and CDR2 YFSETQ. CDR3 coding DNA: TGCGCCAGCAGCTCGACAGGGCCCTACGAGCAGTACTTC. Residues: CASSSTGPYEQYF.

The genes are TRBV15 and TRBJ1-1; D perhaps matches TRBD1 (5 bases). The germline CDR1 and CDR2 sequences are LNHNV and YYDKDF (reference sequence). The CDR3 has 13 amino acids. V shed 0 bases and J shed 6 bases, with 8 bases lying between them. Here the CDR3 DNA reads TGTGCCACCAGCAGAGATCGGGGGGCTGAAGCTTTCTTT. Amino acid sequence: CATSRDRGAEAFF.

The chain has TRBV11-2 and TRBJ2-7; possibly TRBD2 for D (5 bases). Germline V gene sequence: CDR1 SGHAT, CDR2 FQNNGV. The V end lost 0 bases, the J end lost 2 bases, and 11 bases lay between the germline ends. The CDR3 consists of 15 residues. The CDR3 sequence: CASSLEPGSPYEQYF. The CDR3 region has the DNA TGTGCCAGCAGCTTAGAGCCGGGAAGCCCCTACGAGCAGTACTTC.

The genes are TRBV19 and TRBJ2-7, with 8 bases fitting TRBD1. The J segment lost 9 bases and the V segment lost 7 bases, leaving 14 bases of the junction unmatched. Looked up from germline, CDR1 is LNHDA and CDR2 is SQIVND (reference sequence). This CDR3 spans 14 amino acids. This chain's CDR3 is CASTKTGQAIGQYF. CDR3 DNA sequence: TGTGCCAGTACCAAAACGGGACAGGCGATAGGGCAGTACTTC.

The gene calls are TRBV19 and TRBJ2-7; D unresolved. CDR1 is LNHDA and CDR2 is SQIVND in the germline V gene (reference sequence). The V end lost 5 bases, the J end lost 2 bases, and 13 bases lay between the germline ends. This CDR3 region has 14 residues. CDR3 residues: CASSLLGQAYEQYF. DNA for the CDR3: TGTGCCAGTAGTCTCCTCGGGCAAGCCTACGAGCAGTACTTC.

V gene TRBV9 combines with J gene TRBJ2-7; 12 bases are a match to TRBD1. The V gene's germline CDR1 is SGDLS and CDR2 YYNGEE. This CDR3 region has 15 residues. Trimming removed 3 bases from V and 4 bases from J; junction bases left unmatched: 5. Written as DNA, the CDR3 is TGTGCCAGCAGCGCCCAGGGACAGGGGGCGTACGAGCAGTACTTC. It encodes CASSAQGQGAYEQYF. Based on the CDR3 plus reference TRBV9 and TRBJ2-7, the full variable domain is DSGVTQTPKHLITATGQRVTLRCSPRSGDLSVYWYQQSLDQGLQFLIQYYNGEERAKGNILERFSAQQFPDLHSELNLSSLELGDSALYFCASSAQGQGAYEQYFGPGTRLTVT.

This clone occurred a few times. The rearrangement uses TRBV19 and TRBJ1-5, with TRBD1 matching 8 bases. The CDR3 consists of 16 residues. Germline CDR1 and CDR2: LNHDA and SQIVND (reference sequence). Unmatched junction bases numbered 10, after V lost 6 bases and J lost 3 bases. CDR3 loop: CASSFRRTGPNQPQHF. The CDR3 nucleotides read TGTGCCAGTAGCTTTCGAAGGACAGGGCCCAATCAGCCCCAGCATTTT.

The V call is TRBV19, the J call TRBJ2-2; D tentatively fits TRBD1 or TRBD2 (7 bases each). This CDR3 spans 15 amino acids. The germline V gene encodes CDR1 LNHDA and CDR2 SQIVND (reference sequence). Between the trimmed V and J ends, which lost 4 bases and 4 bases, there was a span of 13 bases. The CDR3 protein is CASSTQGEGTGELFF. CDR3 nucleotides: TGTGCCAGTAGTACTCAGGGGGAGGGCACCGGGGAGCTGTTTTTT.

The V call is TRBV19, the J call TRBJ2-2, with D perhaps given as TRBD1 or TRBD2 (5 bases each). CDR3 length: 14 amino acids. Germline values: CDR1 LNHDA, CDR2 SQIVND (reference sequence). The ends were cut back, 9 bases at V and 0 bases at J, with 11 bases in the middle. CDR3 protein: CASSGLSNTGELFF. CDR3 DNA: TGTGCCAGCTCGGGGCTCTCGAACACCGGGGAGCTGTTTTTT. The full variable domain, with the rest looked up from reference TRBV19 and TRBJ2-2, is DGGITQSPKYLFRKEGQNVTLSCEQNLNHDAMYWYRQDPGQGLRLIYYSQIVNDFQKGDIAEGYSVSREKKESFPLTVTSAQKNPTAFYLCASSGLSNTGELFFGEGSRLTVL.

V gene TRBV6-6 combines with J gene TRBJ2-7; 7 bases map to TRBD1. In germline, CDR1 is MNHNY, CDR2 SVGAGI (reference sequence). The trim removed 2 bases at V and 3 bases at J, leaving 10 bases unmatched. This CDR3 region has 16 residues. The CDR3 loop reads CASSYGQEKLNYEQYF. The CDR3 coding sequence is TGTGCCAGCAGTTACGGACAGGAAAAACTTAACTACGAGCAGTACTTC.

V is TRBV7-8 and J is TRBJ1-5; 7 bases line up with TRBD1. With 1 base clipped from V and 0 bases from J, the junction kept 0 bases outside the gene matches. The CDR3 is 15 amino acids. Germline CDR1 is SGHVS and CDR2 is FQNEAQ. DNA for the CDR3: TGTGCCAGCAGCTTAGGGACAGGTAGCAATCAGCCCCAGCATTTT. This encodes CASSLGTGSNQPQHF. The variable domain in full, with the rest retrieved from reference TRBV7-8 and TRBJ1-5, is GAGVSQSPRYKVAKRGQDVALRCDPISGHVSLFWYQQALGQGPEFLTYFQNEAQLDKSGLPSDRFFAERPEGSVSTLKIQRTQQEDSAVYLCASSLGTGSNQPQHFGDGTRLSIL.

The chain has TRBV28 and TRBJ1-5; D gene uncertain. CDR1 MDHEN and CDR2 SYDVKM come from the germline V gene. The CDR3 runs to 14 residues. V was pared by 4 bases and J by 8 bases, with 15 bases between. In DNA form, the CDR3 reads TGTGCCAGCAGTTCTGGCCTCTCGGATAAGCCCCAGCATTTT. This translates into CASSSGLSDKPQHF. The full variable domain, its missing parts supplied by reference TRBV28 and TRBJ1-5, is DVKVTQSSRYLVKRTGEKVFLECVQDMDHENMFWYRQDPGLGLRLIYFSYDVKMKEKGDIPEGYSVSREKKERFSLILESASTNQTSMYLCASSSGLSDKPQHFGDGTRLSIL.

This chain uses TRBV14 with TRBJ2-3; D is undetermined. CDR1 and CDR2 from the germline V gene are SGHDN and FVKESK. This CDR3 is built from 16 residues. V was trimmed by 1 base and J by 4 bases, leaving 15 bases between them. The CDR3 spells CASSQVDLVGADTQYF. Here the CDR3 DNA reads TGTGCCAGCAGCCAAGTAGATTTGGTTGGGGCAGATACGCAGTATTTT.

The J gene is TRBJ2-2, the V gene TRBV28; D not certain. This CDR3 has 15 residues. Per germline, CDR1 MDHEN and CDR2 SYDVKM. V dropped 6 bases and J dropped 0 bases, with 11 bases sitting between them. CDR3 sequence (DNA): TGTGCCAGCAGCTACGACGGAACGAACACCGGGGAGCTGTTTTTT. Translating it yields CASSYDGTNTGELFF. The complete variable domain, with remaining parts taken from reference TRBV28 and TRBJ2-2, reads DVKVTQSSRYLVKRTGEKVFLECVQDMDHENMFWYRQDPGLGLRLIYFSYDVKMKEKGDIPEGYSVSREKKERFSLILESASTNQTSMYLCASSYDGTNTGELFFGEGSRLTVL.

The J gene is TRBJ1-1, the V gene TRBV6-6; the D gene is possibly TRBD1 (6 bases). Germline loops: CDR1 MNHNY, CDR2 SVGAGI (reference sequence). The V gene lost 6 bases and the J gene lost 4 bases, with 15 bases spanning the gap. CDR3 length: 14 amino acids. The CDR3 here is CASSYREMSTEAFF. CDR3 in DNA: TGTGCCAGCAGCTACAGGGAGATGAGCACTGAAGCTTTCTTT.